In terms of frequency, the clone carrying this T cell receptor (beta chain) is medium-sized. Its antigen is unidentified. Naive CD8+ T cells had a CD45RO-CCR7+CD27+CD95- phenotype. The entry originates in a study of CXCR3-negative and CXCR3-positive naive CD8 T cells. Germline lookup yields CDR1 LGHNA and CDR2 YSLEER. This CDR3 is 14 amino acids long. General study results and limits: Comparison of naive cells showed more hydrophobic TRB CDR3s in CXCR3-positive than in CXCR3-negative naive cells. Both naive subsets had comparably high diversity; memory CD8+ cells much lower.

TRB cDNA libraries were made by UMI-labeled 5' RACE. TCRdb derives one entry per CDR3 protein from the 5' RACE reads, leaving out DNA. The specimen's table records about 6,900 distinct CDR3 sequences. The V call is TRBV4-3, the J call TRBJ2-1. This TCR came from a human donor in good health. Some clones in this sample may be carry-over from other donors' samples. Sequencing input: naive CXCR3+ CD8+ T cells from blood. Documented subset: CD45RO-CCR7+CD27+CD95- naive CD8+ T cells expressing CXCR3 (TNR3+). CDR3 loop: CASSQGVTDNEQFF.